The 21 T cell receptor beta chains listed next were all sequenced from one sample in a study of identifying expanded T cells in peripheral blood. Data came from immunoSEQ multiplex PCR; TCRdb stores just in-frame clones and leaves some out. The sample lists 90,000 to 110,000 clones; less than 90% were seen once. Material: blood. The source is a person aged 18 to 69 in good health.

This chain uses TRBV5-4 with TRBJ2-7, with 10 bases fitting TRBD1. Germline trimming cut 0 bases from V and 2 bases from J; bases unmatched to any gene: 2. The length of the CDR3 is 15 residues. Germline V gives CDR1 SGHNT, CDR2 YYREEE (reference sequence). This chain's CDR3 is CASSLGGTGAYEQYF. The CDR3 DNA sequence: TGTGCCAGCAGCTTGGGGGGGACAGGGGCCTACGAGCAGTACTTC.

This rearrangement joins TRBV10-3 to TRBJ2-1; maybe TRBD2 (7 bases). Germline V CDR1 and CDR2: ENHRY, SYGVKD. V was cut by 4 bases and J by 1 base, with 11 bases left in between. The CDR3 runs to 15 residues. CDR3 residues: CAISVGGASYNEQFF. The DNA of the CDR3 is TGTGCCATCAGTGTGGGGGGGGCTTCCTACAATGAGCAGTTCTTC.

V gene TRBV7-2 combines with J gene TRBJ1-2; no reliable D call. V dropped 7 bases and J dropped 4 bases, with 25 bases sitting between them. Per the germline V gene, CDR1 is SGHTA and CDR2 is FQGNSA. CDR3 size: 17 residues. The CDR3 sequence is CASTPLAGPIVSYGYTF. CDR3 DNA: TGTGCCAGCACCCCCCTCGCAGGTCCCATAGTTTCCTATGGCTACACCTTC. Complete variable domain (other parts from reference TRBV7-2 and TRBJ1-2): GAGVSQSPSNKVTEKGKDVELRCDPISGHTALYWYRQSLGQGLEFLIYFQGNSAPDKSGLPSDRFSAERTGGSVSTLTIQRTQQEDSAVYLCASTPLAGPIVSYGYTFGSGTRLTVV.

The chain has TRBV6-6 and TRBJ2-7; 9 bases are shared with TRBD1. Per the germline V gene, CDR1 is MNHNY and CDR2 is SVGAGI (reference sequence). The V gene end was trimmed by 5 bases and the J gene end by 5 bases; junction bases not matched to a gene: 10. This CDR3 is built from 15 residues. The CDR3 DNA reads as TGTGCCAGCAGTGACACCGGGACAGGGATCCACGAGCAGTACTTC. This encodes CASSDTGTGIHEQYF.

The chain links TRBV29-1 to TRBJ1-1; D uncertain. Germline values: CDR1 SQVTM, CDR2 ANQGSEA. This CDR3 is built from 13 residues. Trimming stripped 7 bases from V and 2 bases from J, with 14 bases between. The CDR3, as DNA: TGCAGCGCCTTCTCGGCTAGTAACACTGAAGCTTTCTTT. This encodes CSAFSASNTEAFF. The full variable domain, with the rest looked up from reference TRBV29-1 and TRBJ1-1, is SAVISQKPSRDICQRGTSLTIQCQVDSQVTMMFWYRQQPGQSLTLIATANQGSEATYESGFVIDKFPISRPNLTFSTLTVSNMSPEDSSIYLCSAFSASNTEAFFGQGTRLTVV.

This chain uses TRBV7-9 with TRBJ2-1; weak D call: TRBD1 (6 bases). Trimming removed 2 bases at V and 5 bases at J, with 10 bases between. The germline CDR1 and CDR2 sequences are SEHNR and FQNEAQ (reference sequence). This CDR3 has 14 amino acids. The CDR3 coding sequence is TGTGCCAGCAGCTTATTACAGGGCGACAATGAGCAGTTCTTC. Its translation: CASSLLQGDNEQFF.

The chain employs TRBV6-5 and TRBJ2-7, with 10 bases lining up with TRBD1. The junction had 3 bases not matched to a gene; V was cut back by 8 bases and J by 5 bases. There are 12 residues in the CDR3. The germline CDR1 and CDR2 sequences are MNHEY and SVGAGI. The CDR3 region is CASEGTGDEQYF. The CDR3 coding sequence is TGTGCCAGCGAGGGGACAGGGGACGAGCAGTACTTC.

The CDR3 loop is CASSIRGAGEPQHF. DNA of the CDR3: TGTGCCAGTAGTATAAGGGGGGCGGGGGAGCCCCAGCATTTT. The rearrangement uses TRBV19 and TRBJ1-5; D may be TRBD1 (6 bases). CDR1 and CDR2 (germline): LNHDA, SQIVND (reference sequence). Trimming removed 2 bases from V and 8 bases from J, with 13 bases in between. This CDR3 has 14 amino acids.

The sample holds a few counts of this clone. This chain connects TRBV18 to TRBJ2-1; no definite D call. Trimming pared 4 bases from V and 5 bases from J, leaving 9 bases between. The germline CDR1 and CDR2 sequences are KGHSH and LQKENI. The CDR3 length is 13 residues. CDR3 DNA: TGTGCCAGCTCACGCGACTTGGACAATGAGCAGTTCTTC. Its translation is CASSRDLDNEQFF.

This chain uses TRBV27 with TRBJ2-3, with 12 bases identical to TRBD1. Germline CDR1 MNHEY, CDR2 SMNVEV (reference sequence). V shed 6 bases and J 6 bases; nucleotides not matched to a gene: 13. The CDR3 loop spans 17 amino acids. The CDR3 coding sequence is TGTGCCAGCAGCCACAAGCCCGGGACAGGGGGCCGGGATACGCAGTATTTT. It yields the protein CASSHKPGTGGRDTQYF.

This sequence joins TRBV5-1 and TRBJ1-1, with a weak D call TRBD1 (6 bases). The CDR3 runs to 17 residues. Trimming stripped 4 bases from V and 2 bases from J, with 21 bases between. The germline V gene encodes CDR1 SGHRS and CDR2 YFSETQ. CDR3 coding DNA: TGCGCCAGCAGCCCTGGGGTGACGGGCAGGGGTAACACTGAAGCTTTCTTT. This translates into CASSPGVTGRGNTEAFF.

The chain recombines TRBV5-4 with TRBJ2-2; 8 bases match TRBD1. J was trimmed by 1 base and V by 0 bases; bases with no gene match: 5. CDR3 length equals 17 residues. Germline loops: CDR1 SGHNT, CDR2 YYREEE (reference sequence). The CDR3 sequence is CASSLVPGQVNTGELFF. CDR3 bases: TGTGCCAGCAGCTTGGTCCCGGGACAGGTGAACACCGGGGAGCTGTTTTTT. Full variable domain (missing parts from reference TRBV5-4 and TRBJ2-2): ETGVTQSPTHLIKTRGQQVTLRCSSQSGHNTVSWYQQALGQGPQFIFQYYREEENGRGNFPPRFSGLQFPNYSSELNVNALELDDSALYLCASSLVPGQVNTGELFFGEGSRLTVL.

This clone came up once. The rearrangement links TRBV19 to TRBJ1-2; 7 bases match TRBD1. V gave up 11 bases and J gave up 1 base; unmatched junction bases: 7. This CDR3 is 13 amino acids long. Germline V CDR1 and CDR2: LNHDA, SQIVND (reference sequence). CDR3 loop: CASRDSNNYGYTF. As DNA, the CDR3 is TGTGCCTCCAGGGACAGTAATAACTATGGCTACACCTTC.

J is TRBJ2-7 and V is TRBV30; D might be TRBD2 (5 bases). This CDR3 contains 17 residues. In germline, CDR1 is GTSNPN, CDR2 SVGIG (reference sequence). V lost 2 bases, J lost 4 bases, and 24 bases lay in between. In nucleotides, the CDR3 is TGTGCCTGGAGTAGAAAGGACTCGGCAGCCTCAAGGTACGAGCAGTACTTC. Translating gives CAWSRKDSAASRYEQYF.

This sequence joins TRBV7-8 and TRBJ2-7; 7 bases align to TRBD2. J lost 1 base, V lost 2 bases, and 8 bases had no gene match. Germline-derived CDR1 and CDR2 are SGHVS and FQNEAQ. The CDR3 is 16 amino acids. The CDR3 protein is CASSLTGLVVSYEQYF. The CDR3 DNA sequence: TGTGCCAGCAGCTTAACCGGACTAGTTGTTTCCTACGAGCAGTACTTC.

The V gene is TRBV28, the J gene TRBJ2-1; the match to TRBD2 covers 8 bases. Per the germline V gene, CDR1 is MDHEN and CDR2 is SYDVKM. There are 16 residues in the CDR3. Trimming cost V 6 bases and J 6 bases; bases outside gene matches: 13. The CDR3 DNA follows: TGTGCCAGCAGCTCCCCCCAAGCGGGAGCCTCCAATGAGCAGTTCTTC. As protein: CASSSPQAGASNEQFF.

J is TRBJ2-7 and V is TRBV5-1; 7 bases align to TRBD1. Losses at the gene ends were 6 bases for V and 3 bases for J; bases not matched to a gene: 15. The germline V gene encodes CDR1 SGHRS and CDR2 YFSETQ. The CDR3 loop spans 16 amino acids. As DNA, the CDR3 is TGCGCCAGCACCCCCAAGGGAGACAGGGCCTACTACGAGCAGTACTTC. This codes for CASTPKGDRAYYEQYF. Combining the CDR3 with reference TRBV5-1 and TRBJ2-7 gives the whole variable domain KAGVTQTPRYLIKTRGQQVTLSCSPISGHRSVSWYQQTPGQGLQFLFEYFSETQRNKGNFPGRFSGRQFSNSRSEMNVSTLELGDSALYLCASTPKGDRAYYEQYFGPGTRLTVT.

This chain links TRBV2 with TRBJ2-3; tentative D call: TRBD2 (6 bases). This CDR3 has 13 residues. The germline V gene encodes CDR1 SNHLY and CDR2 FYNNEI. Between the trimmed V and J ends, which lost 6 bases and 3 bases, there was a span of 10 bases. CDR3 residues: CASRGGETDTQYF. The CDR3 DNA sequence: TGTGCCAGCAGGGGGGGTGAGACAGATACGCAGTATTTT.

J is TRBJ2-1 and V is TRBV28; 9 bases align to TRBD2. Germline V gene data show CDR1 as MDHEN and CDR2 as SYDVKM. The CDR3 spans 16 residues. With 5 bases clipped from V and 10 bases from J, the junction kept 15 bases outside the gene matches. For the CDR3, the DNA is TGTGCCAGCAGTCCCACCGGGACTAGCCCTGTGGGGGAGCAGTTCTTC. This sequence encodes CASSPTGTSPVGEQFF.

V gene TRBV28 combines with J gene TRBJ2-1, with 10 bases identical to TRBD2. J was trimmed by 4 bases and V by 6 bases; bases with no gene match: 12. The CDR3 runs 17 residues. Per germline, CDR1 MDHEN and CDR2 SYDVKM. The chain's CDR3 is CASSRPSGTSVYNEQFF. CDR3 DNA: TGTGCCAGCAGCCGTCCGAGCGGGACTAGCGTATACAATGAGCAGTTCTTC.

This chain links TRBV5-5 with TRBJ1-5, with 9 positions matching TRBD1. V lost 4 bases, J lost 10 bases, and 6 bases stayed unmatched. The length of the CDR3 is 13 residues. Germline V gene sequence: CDR1 SGHKS, CDR2 YYEKEE (reference sequence). The CDR3 is CASSRDRAEPQHF. In DNA form, the CDR3 reads TGTGCCAGCAGCCGGGACAGGGCGGAACCCCAGCATTTT.